These 10 T cell receptor beta chains were all obtained from the same sample, sequenced in a study of sequential checkpoint blockade in melanoma. Specified treatment: randomized to nivolumab then ipilimumab (arm A) or the reverse (arm B). Sequencing was performed with immunoSEQ multiplex PCR; in TCRdb, only in-frame clones are kept and a portion is missing. The data contain approximately 20,000 clones, roughly two thirds of them seen just once; the ten biggest clones take up 4.8%. The sample in question was tumor tissue (inferred from file names), obtained from a patient given nivolumab and ipilimumab in sequence. These receptors were collected from a human donor with melanoma.

V and J are TRBV30 and TRBJ1-5; D is unresolved. The germline V and J ends were trimmed by 1 base and 4 bases, with 14 bases remaining between them. The CDR3 has 15 residues. The germline CDR1 and CDR2 sequences are GTSNPN and SVGIG (reference sequence). CDR3 in DNA: TGTGCCTGGAGTGGGATAAGAACCATTAATCAGCCCCAGCATTTT. This gives the protein CAWSGIRTINQPQHF.

The chain carries TRBV18 and TRBJ2-2; D is unclear. The CDR3 contains 14 residues. Germline lookup yields CDR1 KGHSH and CDR2 LQKENI. Trimming removed 2 bases from V and 1 base from J, with 5 bases in between. This CDR3 is CASSPSRNTGELFF. CDR3 coding DNA: TGTGCCAGCTCACCATCGCGGAACACCGGGGAGCTGTTTTTT. The variable domain in full, completed from reference TRBV18 and TRBJ2-2, reads NAGVMQNPRHLVRRRGQEARLRCSPMKGHSHVYWYRQLPEEGLKFMVYLQKENIIDESGMPKERFSAEFPKEGPSILRIQQVVRGDSAAYFCASSPSRNTGELFFGEGSRLTVL.

The chain uses TRBV1 and TRBJ2-7; the table's D gene call, TRBD2, was not cross checked with the DNA. TRBV1 is deemed a pseudogene. This CDR3 contains 15 residues. The CDR3 loop is CTSSQEGAGGYEQYF. CDR3 nucleotide sequence: TGCACCAGCAGCCAAGAAGGAGCGGGGGGATACGAGCAGTACTTC.

V is TRBV6-8 and J is TRBJ1-1; possibly TRBD1 for D (5 bases). Trimming took off 6 bases at V and 5 bases at J, with 16 bases between the two ends. Germline V gene sequence: CDR1 MNHGY, CDR2 SAAAGT. The CDR3 has 14 amino acids. The DNA for the CDR3 is TGTGCCAGCAGACTCGGGGGAGGAGGAACTGAAGCTTTCTTT. It yields the protein CASRLGGGGTEAFF.

The V and J genes are TRBV19 and TRBJ1-5, with a possible D match to TRBD1 (6 bases). From germline, CDR1 is LNHDA and CDR2 SQIVND (reference sequence). Deletions cut 5 bases from V and 3 bases from J, with 11 bases between. The CDR3 extends over 14 amino acids. CDR3 sequence (DNA): TGTGCCAGTAGTCTGTGGACAGCCAATCAGCCCCAGCATTTT. Protein sequence: CASSLWTANQPQHF.

The chain uses TRBV9 and TRBJ2-3, with D perhaps TRBD1 or TRBD2 (5 bases each). Trimming took 4 bases from V and 2 from J, leaving 11 bases between them. Germline-derived CDR1 and CDR2 are SGDLS and YYNGEE. This CDR3 is 14 amino acids long. CDR3 sequence: CASSIGTVTDTQYF. The CDR3 nucleotides are TGTGCCAGCAGCATAGGGACGGTCACAGATACGCAGTATTTT.

This chain links TRBV29-1 with TRBJ2-2; tentatively, D is TRBD2 (6 bases). Germline lookup yields CDR1 SQVTM and CDR2 ANQGSEA. The ends were cut back, 3 bases at V and 6 bases at J, with 14 bases in the middle. This CDR3 comprises 14 residues. As DNA, the CDR3 is TGCAGCGTTGATGGTGGGGGAGGTTCCGGGGAGCTGTTTTTT. Amino acid sequence: CSVDGGGGSGELFF.

This sequence joins TRBV6-8 and TRBJ1-2; no clear D. V gave up 5 bases and J gave up 8 bases, with 18 bases separating them. Per germline, CDR1 MNHGY and CDR2 SAAAGT. The CDR3 contains 14 residues. The DNA for the CDR3 is TGTGCCAGCAGTGAGGGCCTGAATTCAAGGGGCTACACCTTC. This encodes CASSEGLNSRGYTF.

This clone was detected only a few times. V gene TRBV10-3 combines with J gene TRBJ2-7, with 10 bases matching TRBD2. The CDR3 totals 14 residues. The ends lost 2 bases at V and 2 bases at J; junction bases unmatched: 0. Germline V gene data show CDR1 as ENHRY and CDR2 as SYGVKD. CDR3 protein: CAISELAGAYEQYF. As DNA, the CDR3 is TGTGCCATCAGTGAGCTAGCGGGGGCCTACGAGCAGTACTTC.

The chain is built from TRBV15 and TRBJ1-1, with D maybe TRBD1 (5 bases). From germline, CDR1 is LNHNV and CDR2 YYDKDF (reference sequence). The germline V and J ends were trimmed by 4 bases and 0 bases, with 12 bases remaining between them. The CDR3 runs 15 residues. The DNA for the CDR3 is TGTGCCACCAGCATTAGCAGGGCCATGAACACTGAAGCTTTCTTT. Translation: CATSISRAMNTEAFF.